A selection of T cell receptor beta chains follows, all from one sample in a study of shared clonotypes between healthy human individuals. The protocol was immunoSEQ multiplex PCR, while the TCRdb copy is restricted to in-frame clones and leaves out a portion. The repertoire holds about 2.3 million clones, with 92% as singletons. Material: naive CD4+ T cells from PBMCs. Every receptor here comes from a man aged 18 to 29 in good health. Some clones in this sample may be carry-over from other donors' samples. CDR3s include the opening cysteine and the closing phenylalanine or tryptophan. The order of the fields is clone size, D gene, V gene, J gene, CDR3 protein, CDR3 DNA. A D gene is named only where the DNA matches it firmly. The size field is filled for only some rows; it gives once, few, many or a size class.

size: NA
D: TRBD1
V: TRBV9
J: TRBJ1-2
CDR3: CASSAQTGQGSGGYTF
DNA: TGTGCCAGCAGCGCCCAAACGGGACAGGGGTCGGGAGGCTACACCTTC

size: NA
D: TRBD2
V: TRBV5-1
J: TRBJ2-5
CDR3: CASSPNGLAAQETQYF
DNA: TGCGCCAGCAGCCCCAATGGACTAGCGGCCCAAGAGACCCAGTACTTC

size: NA
D: NA
V: TRBV18
J: TRBJ1-2
CDR3: CASSPVTISNYGYTF
DNA: TGTGCCAGCTCACCCGTGACGATTTCTAACTATGGCTACACCTTC

size: NA
D: NA
V: TRBV2
J: TRBJ1-4
CDR3: CASSDNGRGEKLFF
DNA: TGTGCCAGCAGTGATAATGGGCGGGGTGAAAAACTGTTTTTT

size: NA
D: NA
V: TRBV2
J: TRBJ1-2
CDR3: CASSDWADYTF
DNA: TGTGCCAGCAGTGATTGGGCAGACTACACCTTC

size: NA
D: NA
V: TRBV7-6
J: TRBJ2-5
CDR3: CASSVAVSGAQYF
DNA: TGTGCCAGCAGCGTAGCGGTGTCGGGGGCCCAGTACTTC

size: NA
D: NA
V: TRBV10-2
J: TRBJ2-5
CDR3: CASHKQKETQYF
DNA: TGCGCCAGTCACAAACAGAAAGAGACCCAGTACTTC

size: NA
D: NA
V: TRBV29-1
J: TRBJ1-1
CDR3: CSVNRVEAFF
DNA: TGCAGCGTCAACAGGGTTGAAGCTTTCTTT

size: once
D: NA
V: TRBV27
J: TRBJ1-2
CDR3: CASSLDHEESFYGYTF
DNA: TGTGCCAGCAGTCTCGATCACGAGGAGAGTTTCTATGGCTACACCTTC

size: few
D: NA
V: TRBV2
J: TRBJ1-3
CDR3: CASTRQDSGNTIYF
DNA: TGTGCCAGCACTAGGCAGGACTCTGGAAACACCATATATTTT

size: NA
D: NA
V: TRBV7-9
J: TRBJ1-1
CDR3: CASSRGQTAFF
DNA: TGTGCCAGCAGCCGCGGACAGACGGCTTTCTTT

size: NA
D: NA
V: TRBV6-5
J: TRBJ2-7
CDR3: CASSPRQAAYEQYF
DNA: TGTGCCAGCAGTCCCCGACAGGCCGCCTACGAGCAGTACTTC

size: once
D: NA
V: TRBV6-5
J: TRBJ1-5
CDR3: CASTDGVLKPQHF
DNA: TGTGCCAGCACCGACGGGGTATTGAAGCCCCAGCATTTT

size: NA
D: NA
V: TRBV5-1
J: TRBJ2-3
CDR3: CASRDAASGTDTQYF
DNA: TGCGCCAGCCGAGATGCGGCTAGCGGCACAGATACGCAGTATTTT

size: NA
D: NA
V: TRBV5-4
J: TRBJ2-3
CDR3: CASSLNSGGVGDTQYF
DNA: TGTGCCAGCAGCTTAAATAGCGGAGGTGTAGGAGATACGCAGTATTTT

size: NA
D: NA
V: TRBV6-6
J: TRBJ2-3
CDR3: CASTKTGFSTDTQYF
DNA: TGTGCCAGCACTAAGACAGGATTTAGCACAGATACGCAGTATTTT

size: NA
D: NA
V: TRBV6-5
J: TRBJ1-5
CDR3: CASSVYRDNQPQHF
DNA: TGTGCCAGCAGCGTGTATCGCGACAATCAGCCCCAGCATTTT

size: NA
D: TRBD1
V: TRBV5-4
J: TRBJ2-7
CDR3: CASSRGQDYEQYF
DNA: TGTGCCAGCAGCAGGGGACAGGACTACGAGCAGTACTTC

size: NA
D: NA
V: TRBV7-9
J: TRBJ1-5
CDR3: CASSLGAWGNQPQHF
DNA: TGTGCCAGCAGCTTAGGGGCGTGGGGGAATCAGCCCCAGCATTTT

size: NA
D: NA
V: TRBV11-3
J: TRBJ2-7
CDR3: CASSLPGGYEQYF
DNA: TGTGCCAGCAGCTTACCAGGGGGGTACGAGCAGTACTTC

size: NA
D: NA
V: TRBV6-6
J: TRBJ2-2
CDR3: CASSRENTGELFF
DNA: TGTGCCAGCAGTCGGGAGAACACCGGGGAGCTGTTTTTT

size: NA
D: NA
V: TRBV2
J: TRBJ2-7
CDR3: CASSPRDGYEQYF
DNA: TGTGCCAGCAGTCCTCGGGACGGCTACGAGCAGTACTTC

size: once
D: NA
V: TRBV7-2
J: TRBJ2-2
CDR3: CASIADTGELFF
DNA: TGTGCCAGCATAGCGGACACCGGGGAGCTGTTTTTT

size: NA
D: TRBD1
V: TRBV5-1
J: TRBJ2-7
CDR3: CASSLGGQGAYEQYF
DNA: TGCGCCAGCAGCTTGGGGGGACAGGGGGCCTACGAGCAGTACTTC

size: once
D: TRBD1
V: TRBV2
J: TRBJ1-2
CDR3: CASTPTGGLGYTF
DNA: TGTGCCAGCACCCCAACAGGGGGCTTAGGCTACACCTTC

size: NA
D: TRBD2
V: TRBV6-6
J: TRBJ2-1
CDR3: CAGTSGREDNEQFF
DNA: TGTGCCGGGACTAGCGGGAGGGAAGACAATGAGCAGTTCTTC

size: NA
D: TRBD2
V: TRBV27
J: TRBJ2-3
CDR3: CASSLQRERGDTQYF
DNA: TGTGCCAGCAGTTTACAGCGGGAGCGGGGAGATACGCAGTATTTT

size: NA
D: NA
V: TRBV28
J: TRBJ1-1
CDR3: CASSFEGKRGEAFF
DNA: TGTGCCAGCAGTTTCGAGGGCAAGAGGGGTGAAGCTTTCTTT

size: once
D: NA
V: TRBV5-1
J: TRBJ1-2
CDR3: CASKEDSLNYGYTF
DNA: TGCGCCAGCAAGGAGGACAGCTTAAACTATGGCTACACCTTC